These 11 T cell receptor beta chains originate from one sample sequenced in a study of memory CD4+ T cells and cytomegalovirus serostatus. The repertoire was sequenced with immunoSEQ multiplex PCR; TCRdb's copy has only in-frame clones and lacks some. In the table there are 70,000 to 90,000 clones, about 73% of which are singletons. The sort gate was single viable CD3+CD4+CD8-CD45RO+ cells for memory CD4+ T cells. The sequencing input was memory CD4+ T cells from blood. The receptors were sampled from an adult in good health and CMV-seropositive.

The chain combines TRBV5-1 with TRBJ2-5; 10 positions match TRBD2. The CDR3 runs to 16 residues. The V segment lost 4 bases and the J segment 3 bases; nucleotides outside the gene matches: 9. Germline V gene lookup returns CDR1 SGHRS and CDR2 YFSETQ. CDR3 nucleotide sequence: TGCGCCAGCAGCGGTGGAGCGGGGGGGTTTAAAGAGACCCAGTACTTC. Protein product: CASSGGAGGFKETQYF.

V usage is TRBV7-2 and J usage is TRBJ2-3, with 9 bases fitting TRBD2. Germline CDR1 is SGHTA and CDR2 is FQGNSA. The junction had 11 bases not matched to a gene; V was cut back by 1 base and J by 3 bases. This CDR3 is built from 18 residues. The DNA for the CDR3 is TGTGCCAGCAGCTTAGGTGGTAGCGGGAGTAGGGCGACAGATACGCAGTATTTT. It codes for CASSLGGSGSRATDTQYF.

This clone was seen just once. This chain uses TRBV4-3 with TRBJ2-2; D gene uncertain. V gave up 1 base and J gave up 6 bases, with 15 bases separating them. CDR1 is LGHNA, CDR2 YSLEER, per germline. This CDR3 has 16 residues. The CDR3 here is CASSQVNPGGPGELFF. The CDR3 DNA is TGCGCCAGCAGCCAAGTGAACCCGGGTGGGCCCGGGGAGCTGTTTTTT.

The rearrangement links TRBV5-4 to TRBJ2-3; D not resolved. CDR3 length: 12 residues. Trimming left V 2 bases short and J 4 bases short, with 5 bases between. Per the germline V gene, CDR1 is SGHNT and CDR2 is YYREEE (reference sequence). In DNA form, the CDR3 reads TGTGCCAGCAGCTTAAGTGCAGATACGCAGTATTTT. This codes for CASSLSADTQYF.

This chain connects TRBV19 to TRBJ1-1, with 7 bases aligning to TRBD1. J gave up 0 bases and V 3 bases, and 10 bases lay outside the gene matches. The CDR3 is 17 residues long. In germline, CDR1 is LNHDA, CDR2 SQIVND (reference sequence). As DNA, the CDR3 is TGTGCCAGTAGTATCGCCAGGGGGAGTAACATGAACACTGAAGCTTTCTTT. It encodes CASSIARGSNMNTEAFF.

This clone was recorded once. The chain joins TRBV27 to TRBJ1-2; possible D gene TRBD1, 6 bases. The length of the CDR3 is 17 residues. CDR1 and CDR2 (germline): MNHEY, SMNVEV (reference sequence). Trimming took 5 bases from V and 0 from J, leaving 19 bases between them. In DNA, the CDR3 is TGTGCCAGCAGTCCCCGGACAGACCCCCTTACTAACTATGGCTACACCTTC. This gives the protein CASSPRTDPLTNYGYTF.

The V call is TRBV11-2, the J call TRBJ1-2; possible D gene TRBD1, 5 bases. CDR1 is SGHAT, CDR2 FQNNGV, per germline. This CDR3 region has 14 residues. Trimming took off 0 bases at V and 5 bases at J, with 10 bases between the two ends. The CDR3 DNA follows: TGTGCCAGCAGCTTAGACTGGTCAGGGTATGGCTACACCTTC. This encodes CASSLDWSGYGYTF.

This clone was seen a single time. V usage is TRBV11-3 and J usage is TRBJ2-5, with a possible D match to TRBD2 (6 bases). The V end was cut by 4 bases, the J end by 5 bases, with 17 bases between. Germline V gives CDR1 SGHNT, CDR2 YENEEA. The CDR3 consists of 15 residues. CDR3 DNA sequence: TGTGCCAGCAGCTCCCGGGGAGGAGGGAGGGAGACCCAGTACTTC. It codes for CASSSRGGGRETQYF.

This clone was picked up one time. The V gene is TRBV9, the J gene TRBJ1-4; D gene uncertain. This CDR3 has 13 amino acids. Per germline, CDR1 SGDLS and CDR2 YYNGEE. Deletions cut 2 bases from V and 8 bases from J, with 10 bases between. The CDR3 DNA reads TGTGCCAGCAGCGTTGACGTAGGGGAAAAACTGTTTTTT. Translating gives CASSVDVGEKLFF.

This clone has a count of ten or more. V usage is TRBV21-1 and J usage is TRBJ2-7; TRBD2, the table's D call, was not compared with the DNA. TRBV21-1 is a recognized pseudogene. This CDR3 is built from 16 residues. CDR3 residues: CASSPGGTSHSYEQYV. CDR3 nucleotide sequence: TGTGCCAGCAGCCCGGGGGGGACTAGCCACTCCTACGAGCAGTACGTC.

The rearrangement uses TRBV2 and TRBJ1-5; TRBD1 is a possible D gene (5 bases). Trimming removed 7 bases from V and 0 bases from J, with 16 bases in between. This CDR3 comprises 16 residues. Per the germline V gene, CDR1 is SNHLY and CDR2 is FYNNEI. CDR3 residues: CASTLRGPYSNQPQHF. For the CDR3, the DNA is TGTGCCAGCACCCTGAGGGGTCCATATAGCAATCAGCCCCAGCATTTT.